A single sample is the source of the 5 T cell receptor beta chains below, sequenced in a study of blood T cell repertoires in COVID-19. TCRdb's table, derived via immunoSEQ multiplex PCR, lists solely in-frame clones and lacks some. This table has around 160,000 clones, roughly four fifths appearing once. Sequenced material: peripheral blood. These TCRs come from a human donor in a cohort sampled during active COVID-19.

The chain employs TRBV25-1 and TRBJ2-5; TRBD2 agrees at 8 bases. Germline V gene data show CDR1 as MGHDK and CDR2 as SYGVNS. This CDR3 is built from 14 residues. The CDR3 bases are TGTGCTACCGGGAGGGCCGGGGCGGGAGAGACCCAGTACTTC. Translation: CATGRAGAGETQYF. Combining the CDR3 with reference TRBV25-1 and TRBJ2-5 gives the whole variable domain EADIYQTPRYLVIGTGKKITLECSQTMGHDKMYWYQQDPGMELHLIHYSYGVNSTEKGDLSSESTVSRIRTEHFPLTLESARPSHTSQYLCATGRAGAGETQYFGPGTRLLVL.

This chain connects TRBV24-1 to TRBJ2-7, with 13 bases matching TRBD2. With 2 bases clipped from V and 2 bases from J, the junction kept 2 bases outside the gene matches. The CDR3 is 16 residues long. Per germline, CDR1 KGHDR and CDR2 SFDVKD. Here the CDR3 reads CATSDSTSGGAYEQYF. CDR3 nucleotides: TGTGCCACCAGTGATTCAACTAGCGGGGGGGCCTACGAGCAGTACTTC.

The gene calls are TRBV5-4 and TRBJ2-1; 7 bases are shared with TRBD2. The CDR3 sequence is 15 residues long. The V gene's germline CDR1 is SGHNT and CDR2 YYREEE (reference sequence). The junction had 4 bases not matched to a gene; V was cut back by 2 bases and J by 2 bases. CDR3 sequence reads: CASSLRTRAYNEQFF. The DNA for the CDR3 is TGTGCCAGCAGCTTACGGACTAGGGCCTACAATGAGCAGTTCTTC.

The genes are TRBV7-6 and TRBJ2-7; TRBD2 matches at 10 bases. This CDR3 is 15 amino acids long. After removal of 5 bases from V and 4 bases from J, the junction contained 8 bases not matched to a gene. The germline V gene encodes CDR1 SGHVS and CDR2 FNYEAQ. CDR3 protein: CASSPRAGGAYEQYF. CDR3 coding DNA: TGTGCCAGCAGCCCACGAGCGGGAGGGGCGTACGAGCAGTACTTC.

The chain couples TRBV5-4 to TRBJ2-7; TRBD1 might be the D (5 bases). The V and J ends lost 3 bases and 5 bases respectively, with 12 bases between them. CDR3 length: 13 amino acids. CDR1 SGHNT and CDR2 YYREEE come from the germline V gene (reference sequence). CDR3 region: CASSSQGVHEQYF. For the CDR3, the DNA is TGTGCCAGCAGCTCGCAGGGTGTGCACGAGCAGTACTTC.